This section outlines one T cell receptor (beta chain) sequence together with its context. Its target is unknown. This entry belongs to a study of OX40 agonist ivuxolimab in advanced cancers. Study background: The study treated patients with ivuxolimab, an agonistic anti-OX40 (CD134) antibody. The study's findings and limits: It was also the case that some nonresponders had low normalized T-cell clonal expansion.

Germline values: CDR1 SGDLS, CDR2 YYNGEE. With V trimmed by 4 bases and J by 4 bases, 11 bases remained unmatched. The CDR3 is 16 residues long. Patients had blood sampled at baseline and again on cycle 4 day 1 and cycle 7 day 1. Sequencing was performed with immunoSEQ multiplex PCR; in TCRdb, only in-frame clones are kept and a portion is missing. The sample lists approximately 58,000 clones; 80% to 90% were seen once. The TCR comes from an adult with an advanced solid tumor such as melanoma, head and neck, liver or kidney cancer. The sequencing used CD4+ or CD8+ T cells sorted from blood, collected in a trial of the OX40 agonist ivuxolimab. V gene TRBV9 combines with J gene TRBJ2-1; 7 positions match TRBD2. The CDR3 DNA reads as TGTGCCAGCAGCCCTCTTGCGGGTAGCGGGTACAATGAGCAGTTCTTC. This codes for CASSPLAGSGYNEQFF.